This TCR beta chain derives from a study of cytomegalovirus exposure and HLA in healthy donors. This CDR3 has 14 amino acids. V lost 4 bases and J lost 2, with 12 bases in between. The V gene's germline CDR1 is SEHNR and CDR2 FQNEAQ (reference sequence). As for this clone: The antigen remains unidentified.

60 Vbeta and 13 Jbeta primers were used in PCR. Libraries were prepared by immunoSEQ multiplex PCR; TCRdb keeps only in-frame clonotypes and omits some of them. The sample shows 75,000 to 95,000 clones, around 78% of them seen only once. Study observations and caveats: Per published accounts, TCR beta sequences correctly predicted the HLA-A and HLA-B alleles of most subjects.

Donors consisted of healthy bone marrow donors. Sequencing used PBMCs. The V call is TRBV7-9, the J call TRBJ2-7, with D tentatively TRBD1 (5 bases). This receptor was taken from a male donor in good health and CMV-seropositive. CDR3 bases: TGTGCCAGCAGCTCAATCAGACAGACCTACGAGCAGTACTTC. This sequence encodes CASSSIRQTYEQYF.